The rows below give T cell receptor beta chains drawn from one sample of a study of T cells in Graves' hyperthyroidism and ophthalmopathy. MiXCR, applied by TCRdb to the multiplex PCR reads, yields one record per CDR3 protein. Counted here are 300,000 to 450,000 distinct CDR3 sequences, approximately 15% occurring once; the ten biggest clones make up about 18%. The sample comprised blood. The source is a woman aged 25 to 39 with Graves' ophthalmopathy. The CDR3 runs from the conserved cysteine through the conserved F or W. The D gene is left open where the match is weak. Clone size appears in some rows only: once, few, many, or a class for an expanded clone.

j_call: TRBJ1-1
d_call: .
clone_size: many
v_call: TRBV7-3
cdr3_nt: TGTGCCAGCAGCTTAATTGTAAACACTGAAGCTTTCTTT
cdr3_aa: CASSLIVNTEAFF

j_call: TRBJ1-6
d_call: .
clone_size: many
v_call: TRBV5-1
cdr3_nt: TGCGCCAGCAGCTCTCTATCGGAGGGTCAAATTTCACCCCTCCACTTT
cdr3_aa: CASSSLSEGQISPLHF

j_call: TRBJ2-7
d_call: .
clone_size: many
v_call: TRBV5-1
cdr3_nt: TGTGCCAGCAGTTTAGTTAGCTCCTACGAGCAGTACTTC
cdr3_aa: CASSLVSSYEQYF

j_call: TRBJ1-1
d_call: .
clone_size: .
v_call: TRBV30
cdr3_nt: TGTGCCTGGAGTGTTGGGCGTAACACTGAAGCTTTCTTT
cdr3_aa: CAWSVGRNTEAFF

j_call: TRBJ2-1
d_call: .
clone_size: few
v_call: TRBV7-9
cdr3_nt: TGTGCCAGCAGCTTACTAGCTCCCAATAACAATGAGCAGTTCTTC
cdr3_aa: CASSLLAPNNNEQFF

j_call: TRBJ2-5
d_call: .
clone_size: many
v_call: TRBV18
cdr3_nt: TGTGCCAGCTCACCGAGGCAACCCGTGGGGCAAGAGACCCAGTACTTC
cdr3_aa: CASSPRQPVGQETQYF

j_call: TRBJ1-1
d_call: TRBD1
clone_size: many
v_call: TRBV12-3/TRBV12-4
cdr3_nt: TGTGCCAGCAGCAAGTTTGGGGACAGCCGAATTGGAAAAGCTTTCTTT
cdr3_aa: CASSKFGDSRIGKAFF

j_call: TRBJ2-3
d_call: .
clone_size: many
v_call: TRBV7-8
cdr3_nt: TGTGCCAGCAGCCATCCCCGGGATACGCAGTATTTT
cdr3_aa: CASSHPRDTQYF

j_call: TRBJ1-1
d_call: .
clone_size: many
v_call: TRBV9
cdr3_nt: TGTGCCAGCAGCGTAGTAGGGAGGAACACTGAAGCTTTCTTT
cdr3_aa: CASSVVGRNTEAFF

j_call: TRBJ2-7
d_call: TRBD1
clone_size: many
v_call: TRBV27
cdr3_nt: TGTGCCAGCAGTTATCAGAAGGGGGCTTACGAGCAGTACTTC
cdr3_aa: CASSYQKGAYEQYF

j_call: TRBJ1-1
d_call: .
clone_size: many
v_call: TRBV9
cdr3_nt: TGTGCCAGCAGCGCCGGGGGGATGTCCACTGAAGCTTTCTTT
cdr3_aa: CASSAGGMSTEAFF

j_call: TRBJ2-3
d_call: .
clone_size: .
v_call: TRBV3-1
cdr3_nt: TGTGCCAGCAGCCACCAATTCGGGGGCCTAGATACGCAGTATTTT
cdr3_aa: CASSHQFGGLDTQYF

j_call: TRBJ2-2
d_call: TRBD1
clone_size: few
v_call: TRBV6-1
cdr3_nt: TGTGCCAGCAGGGAGGACAGGGACACCGGGGAGCTGTTTTTT
cdr3_aa: CASREDRDTGELFF

j_call: TRBJ2-7
d_call: TRBD2
clone_size: .
v_call: TRBV5-1
cdr3_nt: TGCGCCAGCAGCTTGGGGACTAGCGGGGCTACCTACGAGCGGTACTTC
cdr3_aa: CASSLGTSGATYERYF

j_call: TRBJ2-2
d_call: .
clone_size: many
v_call: TRBV12-3/TRBV12-4
cdr3_nt: TGTGCCAGCAGCCCCGGAATTTCGGGATCGAACACCGGGGAGCTGTTTTTT
cdr3_aa: CASSPGISGSNTGELFF

j_call: TRBJ1-1
d_call: TRBD1
clone_size: many
v_call: TRBV29-1
cdr3_nt: TGCAGCGTTGAGGGACAGACCCTCACTGAAGCTTTCTTT
cdr3_aa: CSVEGQTLTEAFF

j_call: TRBJ2-5
d_call: .
clone_size: many
v_call: TRBV10-3
cdr3_nt: TGTGCCATCAGTGAGCAAAAGGCCGTAAAAGAGACCCAGTACTTC
cdr3_aa: CAISEQKAVKETQYF

j_call: TRBJ2-1
d_call: TRBD2
clone_size: many
v_call: TRBV27
cdr3_nt: TGTGCCAGCAGGAGTAGCGGGGACTTAGCCTACAATGAGCAGTTCTTC
cdr3_aa: CASRSSGDLAYNEQFF

j_call: TRBJ1-1
d_call: .
clone_size: many
v_call: TRBV7-6
cdr3_nt: TGTGCCAGCAGCCCCTTTAGGGGGAACACTGAAGCTTTCTTT
cdr3_aa: CASSPFRGNTEAFF

j_call: TRBJ2-4
d_call: .
clone_size: many
v_call: TRBV29-1
cdr3_nt: TGCAGCGCTCAATCCCGGCTAGCCAAAAACATTCAGTACTTC
cdr3_aa: CSAQSRLAKNIQYF

j_call: TRBJ2-5
d_call: TRBD2
clone_size: many
v_call: TRBV7-6
cdr3_nt: TGTGCCAGCAGCAGTGCGGGGGGGTACCAAGAGACCCAGTACTTC
cdr3_aa: CASSSAGGYQETQYF

j_call: TRBJ2-5
d_call: .
clone_size: many
v_call: TRBV12-3/TRBV12-4
cdr3_nt: TGTGCCAGCACCTACTCCGGCCAAGAGACCCAGTACTTC
cdr3_aa: CASTYSGQETQYF

j_call: TRBJ2-2
d_call: .
clone_size: many
v_call: TRBV12-3/TRBV12-4
cdr3_nt: TGTGCCAGCAGTTTAGAGGGTATGGGTTTCAGCACCGGGGAGCTGTTTTTT
cdr3_aa: CASSLEGMGFSTGELFF

j_call: TRBJ2-5
d_call: .
clone_size: many
v_call: TRBV12-3/TRBV12-4
cdr3_nt: TGTGCCAGCACTACACCGGATGGCGGACAGTACCAAGAGACCCAGTACTTC
cdr3_aa: CASTTPDGGQYQETQYF

j_call: TRBJ2-3
d_call: TRBD1
clone_size: many
v_call: TRBV12-3/TRBV12-4
cdr3_nt: TGTGCCAGCAGTTATCCAGGGGGCCGTCGGAAAGATACGCAGTATTTT
cdr3_aa: CASSYPGGRRKDTQYF

j_call: TRBJ2-2
d_call: TRBD2
clone_size: few
v_call: TRBV20-1
cdr3_nt: TGCAGTGCCGCAGTTTGGCCTAGCGGGGACACCGGGGAGCTGTTTTTT
cdr3_aa: CSAAVWPSGDTGELFF

j_call: TRBJ2-6
d_call: .
clone_size: .
v_call: TRBV3-1
cdr3_nt: TGTGCCAGCAGCCAAGCTTCCAAGTCTGGGGCCAACGTCCTGACTTTC
cdr3_aa: CASSQASKSGANVLTF

j_call: TRBJ1-5
d_call: TRBD1
clone_size: many
v_call: TRBV24-1
cdr3_nt: TGTGCCACCAGTGCCGGGGGGACAGGGTTTTGGACTCAGCCCCAGCATTTT
cdr3_aa: CATSAGGTGFWTQPQHF

j_call: TRBJ2-4
d_call: .
clone_size: few
v_call: TRBV20-1
cdr3_nt: TGCAGTGCTAGAGACGACTATCCCAGGGAGCTAGCCAAAAACATTCAGTACTTC
cdr3_aa: CSARDDYPRELAKNIQYF

j_call: TRBJ2-5
d_call: .
clone_size: many
v_call: TRBV12-3/TRBV12-4
cdr3_nt: TGTGCCAGCAGCCTAACGGACCAAGAGACCCAGTACTTC
cdr3_aa: CASSLTDQETQYF

j_call: TRBJ1-1
d_call: .
clone_size: few
v_call: TRBV6-2/TRBV6-3
cdr3_nt: TGTGCCAGCACGGGAATCGACACTGAAGCTTTCTTT
cdr3_aa: CASTGIDTEAFF

j_call: TRBJ2-1
d_call: TRBD2
clone_size: many
v_call: TRBV13
cdr3_nt: TGTGCCAGCAGACCTCCTAGCGGGGTTCACAATGAGCAGTTCTTC
cdr3_aa: CASRPPSGVHNEQFF

j_call: TRBJ2-7
d_call: .
clone_size: many
v_call: TRBV7-9
cdr3_nt: TGTGCCAGCAGCACTACCGACAGCTACGAGCAGTACTTC
cdr3_aa: CASSTTDSYEQYF

j_call: TRBJ2-3
d_call: .
clone_size: many
v_call: TRBV11-2
cdr3_nt: TGTGCCAGCAGCGACGGGGGTTATGGCCCAGATACGCAGTATTTT
cdr3_aa: CASSDGGYGPDTQYF

j_call: TRBJ2-7
d_call: TRBD1
clone_size: many
v_call: TRBV28
cdr3_nt: TGTGCCAGCAGAAGGGGGACAGGGTCCTACGAGCAGTACTTC
cdr3_aa: CASRRGTGSYEQYF

j_call: TRBJ1-5
d_call: .
clone_size: many
v_call: TRBV28
cdr3_nt: TGTGCCAGCAGCCAACAGGGCCAGTCCCAGCATTTT
cdr3_aa: CASSQQGQSQHF

j_call: TRBJ2-7
d_call: .
clone_size: many
v_call: TRBV5-1
cdr3_nt: TGCGCCAGCAGCTTGGAAAGGGTTGGTGGAGGGCAGTACTTC
cdr3_aa: CASSLERVGGGQYF

j_call: TRBJ2-3
d_call: TRBD2
clone_size: many
v_call: TRBV5-1
cdr3_nt: TGCGCCAGCAGTTTTAGCGGGGGGTTCACAGATACGCAGTATTTT
cdr3_aa: CASSFSGGFTDTQYF

j_call: TRBJ2-7
d_call: .
clone_size: many
v_call: TRBV18
cdr3_nt: TGTGCCAGCTCACCAGGTCAGGCGACGGCCGTTAGTGAGCAGTACTTC
cdr3_aa: CASSPGQATAVSEQYF

j_call: TRBJ2-7
d_call: TRBD2
clone_size: many
v_call: TRBV10-2
cdr3_nt: TGCGCCAGCCGACACGGGGGTAGCGGGGACTACGAGCAGTACTTC
cdr3_aa: CASRHGGSGDYEQYF

j_call: TRBJ1-1
d_call: .
clone_size: many
v_call: TRBV7-2
cdr3_nt: TGTGCCAGCAGCTTAGTTGGCGGGGGAGGGGGGGTTGACACTGAAGCTTTCTTT
cdr3_aa: CASSLVGGGGGVDTEAFF

j_call: TRBJ1-2
d_call: TRBD1
clone_size: many
v_call: TRBV12-5
cdr3_nt: TGTGCTAGTGGTTTGTCTTCAGGGGGCCTGAACTATGGCTACACCTTC
cdr3_aa: CASGLSSGGLNYGYTF

j_call: TRBJ2-5
d_call: .
clone_size: .
v_call: TRBV20-1
cdr3_nt: TGCAGTGCTAGATCCATGGCCCTCCTCCAAGAGACCCAGTACTTC
cdr3_aa: CSARSMALLQETQYF

j_call: TRBJ2-1
d_call: .
clone_size: many
v_call: TRBV6-2/TRBV6-3
cdr3_nt: TGTGCCAGCAGTTTAGCGAATCCCTACAATGAGCAGTTCTTC
cdr3_aa: CASSLANPYNEQFF

j_call: TRBJ1-5
d_call: .
clone_size: many
v_call: TRBV28
cdr3_nt: TGTGCCAGCAGCCATACCGGCCCGGGAAGTGGCGGTCAGCCCCAGCATTTT
cdr3_aa: CASSHTGPGSGGQPQHF

j_call: TRBJ1-3
d_call: .
clone_size: many
v_call: TRBV18
cdr3_nt: TGTGCCAGCTCCCAACAGAGCTCTGGAAACACCATATATTTT
cdr3_aa: CASSQQSSGNTIYF